The 31 T cell receptor beta chains presented below share a single source sample, sequenced in a study of T-cell memory formation after mild COVID-19. Each CDR3 protein is one row after TCRdb ran MiXCR on the 5' RACE reads. The data hold approximately 500,000 distinct CDR3 sequences, with around a quarter observed a single time. The source material was PBMCs or a T cell subset sorted from them (not recorded which). Receptor source: an adult woman who had mild COVID-19 (a few samples of this study predate the infection). Cell type and time point are not known.

This clonotype was observed a handful of times. The genes are TRBV7-9 and TRBJ2-4; TRBD1 matches at 10 bases. J was trimmed by 3 bases and V by 4 bases; bases with no gene match: 3. This CDR3 comprises 15 residues. Per the germline V gene, CDR1 is SEHNR and CDR2 is FQNEAQ (reference sequence). In nucleotides, the CDR3 is TGTGCCAGCAGCTCCGGGACAGGGGTCAAAAACATTCAGTACTTC. Encoded protein: CASSSGTGVKNIQYF.

This chain connects TRBV27 to TRBJ2-7, with 10 bases matching TRBD2. Germline trimming cut 5 bases from V and 7 bases from J; bases unmatched to any gene: 8. This CDR3 has 14 residues. Germline CDR1 reads MNHEY; CDR2 reads SMNVEV (reference sequence). The CDR3 loop reads CASSQTSGSREQYF. The CDR3 DNA is TGTGCCAGCAGTCAGACTAGCGGGTCTAGGGAGCAGTACTTC.

This clonotype turned up a few times. One end of the junction is discordant with germline, which a read error may explain. The chain employs TRBV20-1 and TRBJ1-2, with 7 bases matching TRBD1. Looked up from germline, CDR1 is DFQATT and CDR2 is SNEGSKA (reference sequence). The CDR3 totals 11 residues. The chain's CDR3 is CSARDLGQAYF. Written as DNA, the CDR3 is TGCAGTGCTAGAGATCTCGGACAGGCCTACTTC.

The chain employs TRBV20-1 and TRBJ1-1; weak D call: TRBD1 (6 bases). V was pared by 6 bases and J by 1 base, with 15 bases between. CDR1 is DFQATT and CDR2 is SNEGSKA in the germline V gene (reference sequence). There are 14 residues in the CDR3. CDR3 coding DNA: TGCAGTGCCCAAGTTGGGGGGCCGAACACTGAAGCTTTCTTT. Its protein is CSAQVGGPNTEAFF.

The chain has TRBV30 and TRBJ2-7, with D maybe TRBD2 (5 bases). V shed 2 bases and J shed 5 bases, with 16 bases lying between them. Germline V gene lookup returns CDR1 GTSNPN and CDR2 SVGIG (reference sequence). This CDR3 has 14 residues. CDR3 DNA: TGTGCCTGGAGTCGTAGCGTCGGGCGGAACGAGCAGTACTTC. Protein: CAWSRSVGRNEQYF.

This sequence joins TRBV6-6 and TRBJ1-2; unclear D gene. The CDR3 spans 14 residues. V lost 0 bases and J 0 bases, leaving 5 bases between the germline ends. Germline CDR1 reads MNHNY; CDR2 reads SVGAGI (reference sequence). CDR3 amino acids: CASSYSATNYGYTF. The CDR3 region has the DNA TGTGCCAGCAGTTACTCTGCCACTAACTATGGCTACACCTTC.

The genes are TRBV5-1 and TRBJ2-3, with D hard to call. This CDR3 is 15 amino acids long. CDR1 SGHRS and CDR2 YFSETQ come from the germline V gene. Between the trimmed V and J ends, which lost 2 bases and 2 bases, there was a span of 12 bases. The CDR3 DNA sequence: TGCGCCAGCAGCTTTCTCACAGATCTCACAGATACGCAGTATTTT. The encoded protein is CASSFLTDLTDTQYF.

The chain recombines TRBV19 with TRBJ2-3, with 8 bases identical to TRBD2. J gave up 2 bases and V 9 bases, and 10 bases lay outside the gene matches. CDR3 length: 15 amino acids. CDR1 and CDR2 (germline): LNHDA, SQIVND (reference sequence). The CDR3 DNA sequence: TGTGCCAGCACTAGACAGCGGGGGTCCACAGATACGCAGTATTTT. This encodes CASTRQRGSTDTQYF.

The J gene is TRBJ2-1, the V gene TRBV15; D ambiguous. Germline assignment: CDR1 LNHNV and CDR2 YYDKDF (reference sequence). V was clipped by 8 bases and J by 9 bases, with 17 bases between them. The CDR3 covers 13 residues. This CDR3 is CATQSRSSVEQFF. CDR3 DNA: TGTGCCACCCAAAGCAGGAGTTCTGTTGAGCAGTTCTTC.

The V call is TRBV5-1, the J call TRBJ1-4; 7 bases line up with TRBD1. This CDR3 is built from 14 residues. Losses at the gene ends were 0 bases for V and 5 bases for J; bases not matched to a gene: 1. Per the germline V gene, CDR1 is SGHRS and CDR2 is YFSETQ. CDR3 region: CASSLAGGNEKLFF. Here the CDR3 DNA reads TGCGCCAGCAGCTTGGCAGGGGGGAATGAAAAACTGTTTTTT. Complete variable domain (other parts from reference TRBV5-1 and TRBJ1-4): KAGVTQTPRYLIKTRGQQVTLSCSPISGHRSVSWYQQTPGQGLQFLFEYFSETQRNKGNFPGRFSGRQFSNSRSEMNVSTLELGDSALYLCASSLAGGNEKLFFGSGTQLSVL.

The V call is TRBV9, the J call TRBJ2-7; 12 nucleotides match TRBD1. Germline loops: CDR1 SGDLS, CDR2 YYNGEE. The CDR3 consists of 16 residues. The V and J ends lost 3 bases and 4 bases, in that order; junction bases with no gene match: 8. The CDR3, as DNA: TGTGCCAGCAGCGCCGGGACAGGGGGCGGACAATACGAGCAGTACTTC. This sequence encodes CASSAGTGGGQYEQYF.

The V and J genes are TRBV18 and TRBJ1-2; D ambiguous. Germline V gives CDR1 KGHSH, CDR2 LQKENI. CDR3 size: 12 residues. Trimming left V 2 bases short and J 8 bases short, with 9 bases between. CDR3 bases: TGTGCCAGCTCACCAGTAAATCGGGGCTACACCTTC. Translated, it gives CASSPVNRGYTF.

The chain uses TRBV5-1 and TRBJ1-1; 8 nucleotides line up with TRBD1. V was pared by 3 bases and J by 4 bases, with 14 bases of the junction left unmatched. The germline V gene has CDR1 SGHRS and CDR2 YFSETQ. This CDR3 region has 17 residues. The CDR3 DNA reads TGCGCCAGCAGCTCGACCGGACGGGACAGGTTGAGCACTGAAGCTTTCTTT. It yields the protein CASSSTGRDRLSTEAFF.

In its sample, this clonotype was seen a few times. The gene calls are TRBV7-2 and TRBJ2-3, with 10 bases fitting TRBD2. The CDR3 is 15 residues long. CDR1 and CDR2 (germline): SGHTA, FQGNSA. Trimming at V came to 6 bases and at J to 3 bases, leaving 6 bases not matched to a gene. For the CDR3, the DNA is TGTGCCAGCAGACCAGCGGGGGGGCCGACAGATACGCAGTATTTT. Protein: CASRPAGGPTDTQYF.

The chain employs TRBV18 and TRBJ1-1; 10 nucleotides align to TRBD1. Unmatched junction bases numbered 10, after V lost 3 bases and J lost 6 bases. The CDR3 loop spans 16 amino acids. Germline CDR1 and CDR2: KGHSH and LQKENI. CDR3 bases: TGTGCCAGCTCACCTTCCGGGACAGGGGTATTAGCTGAAGCTTTCTTT. It specifies CASSPSGTGVLAEAFF.

This clonotype was observed a few times. The chain couples TRBV11-2 to TRBJ2-7; TRBD2 matches at 7 bases. Germline lookup yields CDR1 SGHAT and CDR2 FQNNGV. The CDR3 contains 16 residues. Losses at the gene ends were 5 bases for V and 0 bases for J; bases not matched to a gene: 10. CDR3 sequence (DNA): TGTGCCAGCAGCCCCTGGGGGGGGATGAGCTCCTACGAGCAGTACTTC. It specifies CASSPWGGMSSYEQYF.

This clonotype was found a few times. The chain has TRBV29-1 and TRBJ2-2, with 8 bases aligning to TRBD2. The V gene's germline CDR1 is SQVTM and CDR2 ANQGSEA. There are 16 residues in the CDR3. The junction had 7 bases not matched to a gene; V was cut back by 3 bases and J by 1 base. DNA for the CDR3: TGCAGCGTTGAGACACACCTAGCGGGGAACACCGGGGAGCTGTTTTTT. As protein: CSVETHLAGNTGELFF.

V usage is TRBV5-1 and J usage is TRBJ1-1; unclear D gene. The CDR3 extends over 15 amino acids. The germline V gene has CDR1 SGHRS and CDR2 YFSETQ. With 3 bases removed from V and 0 bases from J, the gap between germline ends came to 12 bases. CDR3 loop: CASSSGSVMNTEAFF. The CDR3 coding sequence is TGCGCCAGCAGCTCGGGGTCCGTCATGAACACTGAAGCTTTCTTT. Complete variable domain (other parts from reference TRBV5-1 and TRBJ1-1): KAGVTQTPRYLIKTRGQQVTLSCSPISGHRSVSWYQQTPGQGLQFLFEYFSETQRNKGNFPGRFSGRQFSNSRSEMNVSTLELGDSALYLCASSSGSVMNTEAFFGQGTRLTVV.

The rearrangement links TRBV20-1 to TRBJ2-1, with D perhaps TRBD1 or TRBD2 (6 bases each). The CDR3 is 15 amino acids. Germline-derived CDR1 and CDR2 are DFQATT and SNEGSKA (reference sequence). Between the trimmed V and J ends, which lost 0 bases and 7 bases, there was a span of 16 bases. CDR3 sequence reads: CSARDVAGHWNEQFF. The CDR3 DNA sequence: TGCAGTGCTAGAGATGTTGCGGGACATTGGAATGAGCAGTTCTTC.

This clonotype has just a few counts. V is TRBV7-6 and J is TRBJ2-7; 12 bases align to TRBD2. The junction had 13 bases not matched to a gene; V was cut back by 5 bases and J by 5 bases. The CDR3 is 17 residues long. In germline, CDR1 is SGHVS, CDR2 FNYEAQ. CDR3 bases: TGTGCCAGCAGCCCCCTCCTTTTGACTAGCGGGAGTAACGAGCAGTACTTC. Translating it yields CASSPLLLTSGSNEQYF.

This clonotype has more than one count but fewer than ten. Here the CDR3 reads CASSAFRVYQETQYF. DNA of the CDR3: TGTGCCAGCAGTGCCTTCAGGGTGTACCAAGAGACCCAGTACTTC. The rearrangement uses TRBV6-2 or TRBV6-3 and TRBJ2-5; maybe TRBD1 (5 bases). Germline-derived CDR1 and CDR2 are MNHEY and SVGEGT. Trimming pared 5 bases from V and 0 bases from J, leaving 13 bases between. The CDR3 sequence is 15 residues long.

The rearrangement uses TRBV15 and TRBJ2-1, with 13 bases identical to TRBD2. The CDR3 is 16 amino acids. Per germline, CDR1 LNHNV and CDR2 YYDKDF (reference sequence). V shed 1 base, J shed 12 bases, and the junction held 9 bases outside the gene matches. The CDR3 spells CATSRGARTSGSLQFF. In DNA form, the CDR3 reads TGTGCCACCAGCAGAGGCGCCCGGACTAGCGGGAGTCTGCAGTTCTTC.

This sequence joins TRBV12-3 or TRBV12-4 and TRBJ1-3, with 7 bases matching TRBD1. Germline trimming cut 8 bases from V and 2 bases from J; bases unmatched to any gene: 3. This CDR3 has 13 residues. The CDR3 nucleotides are TGTGCCAGCGAGACAGGGACTGGAAACACCATATATTTT. This codes for CASETGTGNTIYF.

The gene calls are TRBV7-6 and TRBJ2-5; 10 bases align to TRBD2. Trimming removed 5 bases from V and 0 bases from J; junction bases left unmatched: 6. From germline, CDR1 is SGHVS and CDR2 FNYEAQ. CDR3 length: 16 residues. The CDR3 nucleotides read TGTGCCAGCAGCCTAGGAGCGGGAGGGGACCAAGAGACCCAGTACTTC. Protein product: CASSLGAGGDQETQYF.

The V and J genes are TRBV3-1 and TRBJ1-1, with TRBD1 identical over 9 bases. The CDR3 runs 15 residues. Trimming at V came to 3 bases and at J to 5 bases, leaving 7 bases not matched to a gene. Germline V gene data show CDR1 as LGHDT and CDR2 as YNNKEL (reference sequence). The CDR3 here is CASSHTGTGSTEAFF. Written as DNA, the CDR3 is TGTGCCAGCAGCCATACCGGGACAGGGTCTACTGAAGCTTTCTTT.

This clonotype was seen a few times. The genes are TRBV20-1 and TRBJ2-7, with TRBD2 matching over 7 bases. The CDR3 is made up of 13 amino acids. Germline assignment: CDR1 DFQATT and CDR2 SNEGSKA (reference sequence). V lost 7 bases, J lost 6 bases, and 12 bases stayed unmatched. CDR3 amino acids: CSVRGGSAGEQYF. In DNA form, the CDR3 reads TGCAGTGTGAGAGGCGGGAGTGCTGGCGAGCAGTACTTC.

This rearrangement joins TRBV7-9 to TRBJ1-2; D is undetermined. Trimming shortened V by 6 bases and J by 3 bases, and 20 bases separated the two germline ends. The CDR3 runs 16 residues. CDR1 is SEHNR and CDR2 is FQNEAQ in the germline V gene (reference sequence). CDR3 in DNA: TGTGCCAGCAGTAACGCGGGTACGGACTCGTACTATGGCTACACCTTC. This encodes CASSNAGTDSYYGYTF. The whole variable domain, filled in from reference TRBV7-9 and TRBJ1-2, reads DTGVSQNPRHKITKRGQNVTFRCDPISEHNRLYWYRQTLGQGPEFLTYFQNEAQLEKSRLLSDRFSAERPKGSFSTLEIQRTEQGDSAMYLCASSNAGTDSYYGYTFGSGTRLTVV.

The CDR3 loop reads CASTAVNTGELFF. CDR3 bases: TGTGCCAGCACCGCCGTAAACACCGGGGAGCTGTTTTTT. The chain has TRBV27 and TRBJ2-2; D is ambiguous. The CDR3 is made up of 13 amino acids. Germline lookup yields CDR1 MNHEY and CDR2 SMNVEV (reference sequence). Trimming stripped 7 bases from V and 2 bases from J, with 8 bases between.

This clonotype has a handful of counts. This rearrangement joins TRBV28 to TRBJ1-2; possible D gene TRBD1, 5 bases. Germline assignment: CDR1 MDHEN and CDR2 SYDVKM. The CDR3 runs 14 residues. V was shortened by 3 bases and J by 5 bases, with 13 bases between the two germline ends. The CDR3 bases are TGTGCCAGCAGTTTTGACAGCCTTCGGTATGGCTACACCTTC. It specifies CASSFDSLRYGYTF.

V is TRBV29-1 and J is TRBJ2-2, with 11 bases lining up with TRBD1. Germline CDR1 reads SQVTM; CDR2 reads ANQGSEA. There are 12 residues in the CDR3. For the CDR3, the DNA is TGCGGGACAGGGGGAAACACCGGGGAGCTGTTTTTT. This codes for CGTGGNTGELFF.

The chain has TRBV5-5 and TRBJ2-7; no reliable D call. CDR3 size: 13 residues. CDR1 and CDR2 from the germline V gene are SGHKS and YYEKEE (reference sequence). V was clipped by 6 bases and J by 3 bases, with 13 bases between them. CDR3 nucleotide sequence: TGTGCCAGCACGTCCCTGGCACTCTACGAGCAGTACTTC. As protein: CASTSLALYEQYF.